This entry is about one T cell receptor (beta chain). The protocol was immunoSEQ multiplex PCR, while the TCRdb copy is restricted to in-frame clones and leaves out a portion. The sample includes about 13,000 clones, roughly 69% of them seen just once. This record belongs to a study of sequential checkpoint blockade in melanoma. Study-wide background: After both sequences, patients received maintenance nivolumab.

This sample's treatment: randomized to nivolumab then ipilimumab (arm A) or the reverse (arm B). PBMC sorting kept live CD3+CD8+ cells without CD19 or CD56. The CDR3 contains 14 residues. V lost 5 bases and J 2 bases, leaving 12 bases between the germline ends. Germline V gene lookup returns CDR1 ENHRY and CDR2 SYGVKD. This chain links TRBV10-3 with TRBJ1-1; tentatively, D is TRBD1 (5 bases). The receptor was derived from a human donor with melanoma. Sample: CD8+ T cells sorted from blood (inferred from file names), taken from a patient given nivolumab and ipilimumab in sequence. The CDR3 loop is CAISTPDTNTEAFF. The CDR3 DNA follows: TGTGCCATCAGTACCCCGGACACAAACACTGAAGCTTTCTTT.